These T cell receptor beta chains were read from a single sample in a study of a mutant IDH1 vaccine in newly diagnosed glioma. Measured with immunoSEQ multiplex PCR; TCRdb has only the in-frame clones, and not every one. This table has about 94,000 clones, roughly 91% appearing once. No antigen has been identified for these receptors. The source was PBMCs, collected from a glioma patient whose treatment included an IDH1 peptide vaccine. These receptors were obtained from a woman in her 50s with glioma. CDR3s include the opening cysteine and the closing phenylalanine or tryptophan. The order of the fields is clone size, J gene, V gene, D gene, CDR3 DNA, CDR3 protein. A D gene is named only where the DNA matches it firmly. Size tells how often a clone was seen (once, few, many) or the class of an expanded clone, and some rows leave it out.

abundance: .
j_gene: TRBJ2-7
v_gene: TRBV13
d_gene: .
CDR3nt: TGTGCCAGCAGCTTAGGATCCGGACGCCGTGGGGACGAGCAGTACTTC
CDR3aa: CASSLGSGRRGDEQYF

abundance: few
j_gene: TRBJ1-1
v_gene: TRBV30
d_gene: .
CDR3nt: TGTGCCTGGAGTGTCGGCGAGGACACTGAAGCTTTCTTT
CDR3aa: CAWSVGEDTEAFF

abundance: .
j_gene: TRBJ1-1
v_gene: TRBV29-1
d_gene: .
CDR3nt: TGCAGCGTTGAAGTCGAGGGCGGGGACACTGAAGCTTTCTTT
CDR3aa: CSVEVEGGDTEAFF

abundance: .
j_gene: TRBJ1-4
v_gene: TRBV5-4
d_gene: .
CDR3nt: TGTGCCAGCAGCTTGGTGAGGGACCTGGCGGTGGGAAAACTGTTTTTT
CDR3aa: CASSLVRDLAVGKLFF

abundance: .
j_gene: TRBJ2-3
v_gene: TRBV7-9
d_gene: .
CDR3nt: TGTGCCAGCAGCCTACCCCCAGCGTCTGTCACAGATACGCAGTATTTT
CDR3aa: CASSLPPASVTDTQYF

abundance: once
j_gene: TRBJ1-1
v_gene: TRBV14
d_gene: TRBD1
CDR3nt: TGTGCCAGCAGCCAATTTGAGGGGGCCGTGAACACTGAAGCTTTCTTT
CDR3aa: CASSQFEGAVNTEAFF

abundance: .
j_gene: TRBJ1-4
v_gene: TRBV10-1
d_gene: .
CDR3nt: TGCGCCAGCAGCAAGTGGGACACCGAGCCTAATGAAAAACTGTTTTTT
CDR3aa: CASSKWDTEPNEKLFF

abundance: .
j_gene: TRBJ2-3
v_gene: TRBV23-1
d_gene: .
CDR3nt: TGCGCCAGCAGCCTCGAGCCCCCAGATACGCAGTATTTT
CDR3aa: CASSLEPPDTQYF

abundance: .
j_gene: TRBJ2-1
v_gene: TRBV28
d_gene: TRBD2
CDR3nt: TGTGCCAGCGTTCATGGACTAGCGGACAATGAGCAGTTCTTC
CDR3aa: CASVHGLADNEQFF

abundance: .
j_gene: TRBJ2-3
v_gene: TRBV28
d_gene: .
CDR3nt: TGTGCCAGCCCACCGCCGAGGGGGAGCACAGATACGCAGTATTTT
CDR3aa: CASPPPRGSTDTQYF

abundance: few
j_gene: TRBJ2-1
v_gene: TRBV4-1
d_gene: .
CDR3nt: TGCGCCAGCAGCCAAGTCCGACTCCTTCTAGGACGAAATGAGCAGTTCTTC
CDR3aa: CASSQVRLLLGRNEQFF

abundance: .
j_gene: TRBJ1-2
v_gene: TRBV28
d_gene: TRBD1
CDR3nt: TGTGCCAGCAGCTTAGACAGGGACTATGGCTACACCTTC
CDR3aa: CASSLDRDYGYTF

abundance: .
j_gene: TRBJ1-2
v_gene: TRBV28
d_gene: .
CDR3nt: TGTGCCAGCAGTTTAGGGCGTTCCGGCTACACCTTC
CDR3aa: CASSLGRSGYTF

abundance: once
j_gene: TRBJ1-2
v_gene: TRBV7-2
d_gene: .
CDR3nt: TGTGCCAGCAGCTTAGGGGGGTTGGGGAGGGCCTATGGCTACACCTTC
CDR3aa: CASSLGGLGRAYGYTF

abundance: .
j_gene: TRBJ2-1
v_gene: TRBV4-1
d_gene: TRBD2
CDR3nt: TGCGCCAGCAGCGCCCGGGGGGGGGACTACAATGAGCAGTTCTTC
CDR3aa: CASSARGGDYNEQFF

abundance: .
j_gene: TRBJ1-2
v_gene: TRBV4-1
d_gene: .
CDR3nt: TGCGCCAGCAGCCAAGATAGAGACAACCTCGGGTATGGCTACACCTTC
CDR3aa: CASSQDRDNLGYGYTF

abundance: .
j_gene: TRBJ2-7
v_gene: TRBV7-9
d_gene: TRBD2
CDR3nt: TGTGCCAGCAGCTCCAGAGCGGGAGGGCACGAGCAGTACTTC
CDR3aa: CASSSRAGGHEQYF

abundance: once
j_gene: TRBJ2-1
v_gene: TRBV2
d_gene: TRBD2
CDR3nt: TGTGCCAGCAGTGAACCGGGACTAGCGGAGCTCAATGAGCAGTTCTTC
CDR3aa: CASSEPGLAELNEQFF

abundance: once
j_gene: TRBJ2-7
v_gene: TRBV28
d_gene: .
CDR3nt: TGTGCCAGCACCCTGGACAGAGGCGACGAGCAGTACTTC
CDR3aa: CASTLDRGDEQYF

abundance: .
j_gene: TRBJ1-5
v_gene: TRBV27
d_gene: .
CDR3nt: TGTGCCAGCAGTGGCTTAGAACAGTTATATAGCAATCAGCCCCAGCATTTT
CDR3aa: CASSGLEQLYSNQPQHF

abundance: .
j_gene: TRBJ1-6
v_gene: TRBV11-2
d_gene: .
CDR3nt: TGTGCCAGCAGCTTCAGGGAGTCGACCTATAATTCACCCCTCCACTTT
CDR3aa: CASSFRESTYNSPLHF

abundance: .
j_gene: TRBJ2-3
v_gene: TRBV27
d_gene: .
CDR3nt: TGTGCCAGCAGTTTATTGGAGGTCCCAGATACGCAGTATTTT
CDR3aa: CASSLLEVPDTQYF

abundance: .
j_gene: TRBJ2-3
v_gene: TRBV29-1
d_gene: TRBD2
CDR3nt: TGCAGCGTTGATCATGCGGGAGTGACAAGAGATACGCAGTATTTT
CDR3aa: CSVDHAGVTRDTQYF

abundance: once
j_gene: TRBJ2-5
v_gene: TRBV6-6
d_gene: .
CDR3nt: TGTGCCAGCACCCGGGCCCAAGAGACCCAGTACTTC
CDR3aa: CASTRAQETQYF

abundance: .
j_gene: TRBJ1-3
v_gene: TRBV10-3
d_gene: .
CDR3nt: TGTGCCATCAGTGAAGGGGGAAACACCATATATTTT
CDR3aa: CAISEGGNTIYF

abundance: .
j_gene: TRBJ2-7
v_gene: TRBV10-2
d_gene: .
CDR3nt: TGCGCCAGCAGTGAGTCAAAGGATCCCCACCGGTACGAGCAGTACTTC
CDR3aa: CASSESKDPHRYEQYF

abundance: .
j_gene: TRBJ1-3
v_gene: TRBV5-8
d_gene: .
CDR3nt: TGTGCCAGCAGCTTGGCGGGCAGGACCAACTCTGGAAACACCATATATTTT
CDR3aa: CASSLAGRTNSGNTIYF

abundance: .
j_gene: TRBJ2-7
v_gene: TRBV18
d_gene: .
CDR3nt: TGTGCCAGCTCACCACGGCCGACTTACGAGCAGTACTTC
CDR3aa: CASSPRPTYEQYF

abundance: once
j_gene: TRBJ2-3
v_gene: TRBV5-5
d_gene: .
CDR3nt: TGTGCCAGCAGCTTGGGCGAGGATAGCACAGATACGCAGTATTTT
CDR3aa: CASSLGEDSTDTQYF

abundance: .
j_gene: TRBJ2-3
v_gene: TRBV7-2
d_gene: TRBD1
CDR3nt: TGTGCCAGCAGCTTAGGGACAGGGCTGGAAGATACGCAGTATTTT
CDR3aa: CASSLGTGLEDTQYF

abundance: .
j_gene: TRBJ1-1
v_gene: TRBV28
d_gene: .
CDR3nt: TGTGCCAGCAGTTTAAAATCGGACGCTGAAGCTTTCTTT
CDR3aa: CASSLKSDAEAFF

abundance: .
j_gene: TRBJ2-5
v_gene: TRBV28
d_gene: .
CDR3nt: TGTGCCAGCAGGGGGTGGGAGACCCAGTACTTC
CDR3aa: CASRGWETQYF

abundance: .
j_gene: TRBJ2-3
v_gene: TRBV10-3
d_gene: .
CDR3nt: TGTGCCATCGAAGGGACTAGCACAGATACGCAGTATTTT
CDR3aa: CAIEGTSTDTQYF

abundance: .
j_gene: TRBJ1-1
v_gene: TRBV5-4
d_gene: TRBD1
CDR3nt: TGTGCTTATCGGACAGGGGGCCGAACTGAAGCTTTCTTT
CDR3aa: CAYRTGGRTEAFF

abundance: .
j_gene: TRBJ2-7
v_gene: TRBV20-1
d_gene: .
CDR3nt: TGCAGTGCCAGGGAAAGCTACGAGCAGTACTTC
CDR3aa: CSARESYEQYF

abundance: .
j_gene: TRBJ2-7
v_gene: TRBV28
d_gene: TRBD2
CDR3nt: TGTGCCAGCAGTTCAACCGGGACTAGCGGGAGATACGAGCAGTACTTC
CDR3aa: CASSSTGTSGRYEQYF

abundance: .
j_gene: TRBJ2-7
v_gene: TRBV5-1
d_gene: TRBD1
CDR3nt: TGCGCCAGCAGCCTGCAGGGGGCGCCGGGAGAGCAGTACTTC
CDR3aa: CASSLQGAPGEQYF

abundance: .
j_gene: TRBJ2-1
v_gene: TRBV6-1
d_gene: TRBD2
CDR3nt: TGTGCCAGCAGTGAAATTGGAGAATCTAGCGGGAGAAATGAGCAGTTCTTC
CDR3aa: CASSEIGESSGRNEQFF

abundance: .
j_gene: TRBJ2-7
v_gene: TRBV27
d_gene: .
CDR3nt: TGTGCCAGCAGTTTAACGGGTTACGAGCAGTACTTC
CDR3aa: CASSLTGYEQYF

abundance: .
j_gene: TRBJ2-3
v_gene: TRBV18
d_gene: .
CDR3nt: TGTGCCAGCTTGGACCGAGGTAGCACAGATACGCAGTATTTT
CDR3aa: CASLDRGSTDTQYF

abundance: .
j_gene: TRBJ2-7
v_gene: TRBV5-8
d_gene: .
CDR3nt: TGTGCCAGCAGCCCGGGGGACTCCAGCTCCTACGAGCAGTACTTC
CDR3aa: CASSPGDSSSYEQYF